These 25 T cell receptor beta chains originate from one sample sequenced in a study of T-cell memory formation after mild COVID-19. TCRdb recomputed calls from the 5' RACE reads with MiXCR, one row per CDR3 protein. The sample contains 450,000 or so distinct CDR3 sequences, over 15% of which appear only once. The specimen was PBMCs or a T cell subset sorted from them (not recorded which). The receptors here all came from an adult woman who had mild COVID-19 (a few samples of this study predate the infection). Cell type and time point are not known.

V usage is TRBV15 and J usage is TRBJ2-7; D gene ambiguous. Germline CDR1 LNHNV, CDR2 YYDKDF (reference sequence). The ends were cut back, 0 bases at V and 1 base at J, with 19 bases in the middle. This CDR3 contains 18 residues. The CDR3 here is CATSRDSWSQYHSYEQYF. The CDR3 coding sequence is TGTGCCACCAGCAGAGATTCGTGGAGCCAGTACCATTCCTACGAGCAGTACTTC.

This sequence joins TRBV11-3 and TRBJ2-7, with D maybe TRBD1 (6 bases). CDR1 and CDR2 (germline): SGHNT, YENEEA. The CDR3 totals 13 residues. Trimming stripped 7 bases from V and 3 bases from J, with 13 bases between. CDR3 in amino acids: CASKHRDGYEQYF. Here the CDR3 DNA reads TGTGCCAGCAAACACAGGGATGGCTACGAGCAGTACTTC.

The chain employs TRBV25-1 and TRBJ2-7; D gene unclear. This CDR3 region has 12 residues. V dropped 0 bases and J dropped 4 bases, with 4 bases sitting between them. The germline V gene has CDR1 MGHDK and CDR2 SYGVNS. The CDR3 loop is CASSEYEYEQYF. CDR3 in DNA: TGTGCCAGCAGTGAATACGAGTACGAGCAGTACTTC.

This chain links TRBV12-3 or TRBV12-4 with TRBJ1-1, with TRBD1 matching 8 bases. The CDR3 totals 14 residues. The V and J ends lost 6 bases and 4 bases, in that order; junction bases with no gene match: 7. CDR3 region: CASRPRTGSTEAFF. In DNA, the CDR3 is TGTGCCAGCAGGCCTCGGACAGGGAGCACTGAAGCTTTCTTT.

The CDR3 nucleotides are TGTGCCAGCAGCGAAGGCGGGAGCCACGAGCAGTACTTC. Translated: CASSEGGSHEQYF. V gene TRBV7-2 combines with J gene TRBJ2-7; 7 bases agree with TRBD2. The V segment lost 5 bases and the J segment 5 bases; nucleotides outside the gene matches: 6. The germline CDR1 and CDR2 sequences are SGHTA and FQGNSA. The CDR3 consists of 13 residues.

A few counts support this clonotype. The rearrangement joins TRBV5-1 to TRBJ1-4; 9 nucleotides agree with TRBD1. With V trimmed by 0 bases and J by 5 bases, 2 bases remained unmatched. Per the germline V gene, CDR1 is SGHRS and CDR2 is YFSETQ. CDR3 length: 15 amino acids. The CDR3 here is CASSLGGQGNEKLFF. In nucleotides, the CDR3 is TGCGCCAGCAGCTTGGGAGGACAGGGGAATGAAAAACTGTTTTTT.

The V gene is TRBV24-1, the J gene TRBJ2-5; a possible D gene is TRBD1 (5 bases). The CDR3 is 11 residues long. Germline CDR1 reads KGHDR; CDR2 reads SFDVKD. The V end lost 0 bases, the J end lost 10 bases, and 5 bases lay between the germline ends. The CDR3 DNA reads TGTGCCACCAGTGATTTGCAGGGCCAGTACTTC. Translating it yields CATSDLQGQYF.

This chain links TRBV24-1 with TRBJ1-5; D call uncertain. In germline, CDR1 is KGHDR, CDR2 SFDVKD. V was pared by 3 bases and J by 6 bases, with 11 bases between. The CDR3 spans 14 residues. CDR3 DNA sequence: TGTGCCACCAGTGATCCACAGACCGGTCAGCCCCAGCATTTT. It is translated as CATSDPQTGQPQHF.

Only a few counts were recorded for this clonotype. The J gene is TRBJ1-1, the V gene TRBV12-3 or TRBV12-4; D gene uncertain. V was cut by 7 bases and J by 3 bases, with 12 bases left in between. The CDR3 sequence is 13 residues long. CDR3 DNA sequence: TGTGCCAGCATGCCGTCGGTAGACACTGAAGCTTTCTTT. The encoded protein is CASMPSVDTEAFF.

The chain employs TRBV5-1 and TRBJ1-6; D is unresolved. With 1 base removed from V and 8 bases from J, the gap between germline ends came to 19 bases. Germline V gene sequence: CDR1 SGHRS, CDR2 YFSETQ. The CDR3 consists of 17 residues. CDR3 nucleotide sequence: TGCGCCAGCAGCTTGTATTTGCAGAAGGGTGTGGATTCACCCCTCCACTTT. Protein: CASSLYLQKGVDSPLHF.

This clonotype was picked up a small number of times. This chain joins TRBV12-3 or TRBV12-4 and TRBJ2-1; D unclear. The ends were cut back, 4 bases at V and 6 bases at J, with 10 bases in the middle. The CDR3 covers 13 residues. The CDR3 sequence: CASSSPSRNEQFF. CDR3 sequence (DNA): TGTGCCAGCAGTTCCCCAAGCCGCAATGAGCAGTTCTTC.

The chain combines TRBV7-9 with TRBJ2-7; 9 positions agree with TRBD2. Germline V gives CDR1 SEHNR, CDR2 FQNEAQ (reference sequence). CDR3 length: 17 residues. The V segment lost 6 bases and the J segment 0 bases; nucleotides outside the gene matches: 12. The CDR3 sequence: CASSGLAGSVGSYEQYF. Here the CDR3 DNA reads TGTGCCAGCAGTGGTCTAGCGGGATCGGTGGGCTCCTACGAGCAGTACTTC.

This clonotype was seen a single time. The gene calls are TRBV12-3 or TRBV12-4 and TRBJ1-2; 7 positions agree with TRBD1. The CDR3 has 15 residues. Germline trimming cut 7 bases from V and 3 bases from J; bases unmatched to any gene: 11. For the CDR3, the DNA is TGTGCCAGCACCCTGGCGGGGACAGAACACTATGGCTACACCTTC. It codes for CASTLAGTEHYGYTF.

CDR3 amino acids: CASSPLPGQKLSAEAFF. The CDR3, as DNA: TGTGCCAGCAGCCCCCTCCCCGGACAGAAGTTAAGTGCTGAAGCTTTCTTT. The chain links TRBV5-5 to TRBJ1-1, with D perhaps TRBD1 (6 bases). CDR1 and CDR2 (germline): SGHKS, YYEKEE (reference sequence). The CDR3 consists of 17 residues. V was cut by 4 bases and J by 6 bases, with 25 bases left in between.

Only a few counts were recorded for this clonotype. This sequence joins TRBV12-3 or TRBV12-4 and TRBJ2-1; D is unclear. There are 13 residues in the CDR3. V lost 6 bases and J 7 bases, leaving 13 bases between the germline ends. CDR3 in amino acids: CASRYNFKNEQFF. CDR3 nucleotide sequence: TGTGCCAGCAGGTATAATTTTAAGAATGAGCAGTTCTTC.

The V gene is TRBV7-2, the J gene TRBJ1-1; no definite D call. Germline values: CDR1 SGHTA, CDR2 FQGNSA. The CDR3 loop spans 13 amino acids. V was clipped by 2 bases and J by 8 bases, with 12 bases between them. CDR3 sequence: CASSLLVRVEAFF. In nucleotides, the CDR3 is TGTGCCAGCAGCTTATTGGTTCGGGTCGAAGCTTTCTTT. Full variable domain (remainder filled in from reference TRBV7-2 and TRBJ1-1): GAGVSQSPSNKVTEKGKDVELRCDPISGHTALYWYRQSLGQGLEFLIYFQGNSAPDKSGLPSDRFSAERTGGSVSTLTIQRTQQEDSAVYLCASSLLVRVEAFFGQGTRLTVV.

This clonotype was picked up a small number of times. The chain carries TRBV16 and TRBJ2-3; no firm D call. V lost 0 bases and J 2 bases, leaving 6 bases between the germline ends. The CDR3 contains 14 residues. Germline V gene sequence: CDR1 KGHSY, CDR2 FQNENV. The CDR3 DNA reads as TGTGCCAGCAGCCAATCGGGGTACACAGATACGCAGTATTTT. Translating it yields CASSQSGYTDTQYF.

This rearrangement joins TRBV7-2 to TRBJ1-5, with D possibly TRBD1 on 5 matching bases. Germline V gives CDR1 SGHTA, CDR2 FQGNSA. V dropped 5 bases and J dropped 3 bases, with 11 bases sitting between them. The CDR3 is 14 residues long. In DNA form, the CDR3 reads TGTGCCAGCAGCCCCGACAGTTACAATCAGCCCCAGCATTTT. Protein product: CASSPDSYNQPQHF.

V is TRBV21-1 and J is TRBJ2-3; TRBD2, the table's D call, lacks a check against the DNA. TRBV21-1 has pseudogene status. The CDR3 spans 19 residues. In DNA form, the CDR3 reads TGTGCCAGCAGTATACGGGGGGGCCGAAACCAAGCAGGGACAGATACGCAGTATTTT. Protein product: CASSIRGGRNQAGTDTQYF.

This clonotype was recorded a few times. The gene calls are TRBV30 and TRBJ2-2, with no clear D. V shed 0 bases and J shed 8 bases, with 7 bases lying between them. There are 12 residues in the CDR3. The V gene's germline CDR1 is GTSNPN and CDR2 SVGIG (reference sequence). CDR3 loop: CAWSVSGGELFF. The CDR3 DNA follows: TGTGCCTGGAGTGTATCCGGTGGGGAGCTGTTTTTT.

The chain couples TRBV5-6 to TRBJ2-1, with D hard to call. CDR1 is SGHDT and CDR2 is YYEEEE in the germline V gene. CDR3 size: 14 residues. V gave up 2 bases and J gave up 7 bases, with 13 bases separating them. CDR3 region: CASSFGRRDNEQFF. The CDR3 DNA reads TGTGCCAGCAGCTTTGGGCGCCGTGATAATGAGCAGTTCTTC.

The chain's CDR3 is CASSAEGSPYEQYF. The CDR3 DNA reads TGTGCCAGCAGTGCGGAAGGGTCCCCCTACGAGCAGTACTTC. The rearrangement uses TRBV2 and TRBJ2-7; D unresolved. This CDR3 has 14 amino acids. Trimming stripped 4 bases from V and 2 bases from J, with 12 bases between. Germline lookup yields CDR1 SNHLY and CDR2 FYNNEI.

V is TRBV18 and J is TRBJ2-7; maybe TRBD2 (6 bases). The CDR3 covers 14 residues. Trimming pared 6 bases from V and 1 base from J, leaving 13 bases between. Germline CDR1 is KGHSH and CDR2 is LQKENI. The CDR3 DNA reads TGTGCCAGCTCGCGAACCGGGACTTCCTACGAGCAGTACTTC. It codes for CASSRTGTSYEQYF.

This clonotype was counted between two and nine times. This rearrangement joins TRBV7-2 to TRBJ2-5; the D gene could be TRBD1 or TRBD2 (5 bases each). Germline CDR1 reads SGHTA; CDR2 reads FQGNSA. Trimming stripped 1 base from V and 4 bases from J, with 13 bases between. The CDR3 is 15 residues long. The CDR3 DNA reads TGTGCCAGCAGCTTAGATGGGGGAAGGGGAGAGACCCAGTACTTC. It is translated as CASSLDGGRGETQYF.

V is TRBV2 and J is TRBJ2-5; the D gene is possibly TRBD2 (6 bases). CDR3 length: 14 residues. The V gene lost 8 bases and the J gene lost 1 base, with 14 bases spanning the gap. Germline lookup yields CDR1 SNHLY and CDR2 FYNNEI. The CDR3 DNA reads TGTGCCAGCCGGATCGGGACTTTCCAAGAGACCCAGTACTTC. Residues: CASRIGTFQETQYF. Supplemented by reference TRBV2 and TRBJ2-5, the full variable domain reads EPEVTQTPSHQVTQMGQEVILRCVPISNHLYFYWYRQILGQKVEFLVSFYNNEISEKSEIFDDQFSVERPDGSNFTLKIRSTKLEDSAMYFCASRIGTFQETQYFGPGTRLLVL.